Shown below are 2 T cell receptor beta chains from a single sample sequenced in a study of T cells after yellow fever vaccination. TCRdb processed the 5' RACE reads anew with MiXCR; each CDR3 protein has one entry. The sample holds roughly 310,000 distinct CDR3 sequences; about 9.5% are singletons and the top ten take roughly 17%. The sample here was PBMCs, taken on the day of the first yellow fever vaccination. These TCRs come from a man aged 18 to 30 who received the YFV17D yellow fever vaccine.

This clonotype has more than one count but fewer than ten. The rearrangement uses TRBV4-1 and TRBJ2-3, with D perhaps matching TRBD1 (7 bases). Trimming cost V 0 bases and J 6 bases, with 19 bases left between them. CDR1 is MGHRA and CDR2 is YSYEKL in the germline V gene. The CDR3 loop spans 17 amino acids. The CDR3 DNA follows: TGCGCCAGCAGCCAAGATGGGCAGGGGGGAATTTGGGATACGCAGTATTTT. Amino acid sequence: CASSQDGQGGIWDTQYF.

This clonotype came up a few times. One junction end disagrees with the germline gene, perhaps due to a read error. V and J are TRBV28 and TRBJ1-2; 8 bases are shared with TRBD1. The CDR3 has 15 amino acids. The V gene's germline CDR1 is MDHEN and CDR2 SYDVKM. In DNA form, the CDR3 reads TGTGCCACCAGTTTGGGTGGACAGGGATTTGGTGGCTACACCTTC. Amino acids: CATSLGGQGFGGYTF.